Listed below are T cell receptor beta chains from one sample, sequenced in a study of blood T cell repertoires in COVID-19. Measured with immunoSEQ multiplex PCR; TCRdb has only the in-frame clones, and not every one. The sample has 84,000 or so clones, 70% to 80% seen once. Sequenced sample: peripheral blood. These receptors were collected from a human donor in a cohort sampled during active COVID-19. CDR3s include the opening cysteine and the closing phenylalanine or tryptophan. D genes are given only for firm matches. The listing skips clone size in some rows; elsewhere it reads once, few, many or a size class.

j_call | v_call | clone_size | d_call | cdr3_aa | cdr3_nt
TRBJ2-2 | TRBV7-2 | few | TRBD2 | CASSLSLAGVRGELFF | TGTGCCAGCAGCTTATCGCTAGCGGGAGTGCGAGGGGAGCTGTTTTTT
TRBJ2-3 | TRBV5-1 | . | . | CASSLVGSTDTQYF | TGCGCCAGCAGCTTGGTCGGTAGCACAGATACGCAGTATTTT
TRBJ1-3 | TRBV28 | few | . | CASSLGGLPNSGNTIYF | TGTGCCAGCAGTTTAGGTGGACTCCCCAACTCTGGAAACACCATATATTTT
TRBJ1-4 | TRBV7-8 | . | . | CASSLSREKLFF | TGTGCCAGCAGCTTATCGCGGGAAAAACTGTTTTTT
TRBJ2-1 | TRBV11-2 | . | TRBD2 | CASSTLAGGPGEQFF | TGTGCCAGCAGCACCCTAGCGGGAGGGCCCGGTGAGCAGTTCTTC
TRBJ1-2 | TRBV4-3 | . | . | CASSREPALMVDGYTF | TGCGCCAGCAGCCGCGAACCAGCACTAATGGTGGATGGCTACACCTTC
TRBJ2-1 | TRBV20-1 | . | . | CSATGVRGFF | TGCAGTGCTACGGGGGTCCGAGGTTTCTTC
TRBJ1-6 | TRBV30 | . | TRBD1 | CAWSVTGQSNSPLHF | TGTGCCTGGAGTGTAACGGGACAGTCCAATTCACCCCTCCACTTT
TRBJ2-2 | TRBV9 | . | . | CASSVGGGELFF | TGTGCCAGCAGCGTCGGGGGCGGGGAGCTGTTTTTT
TRBJ2-1 | TRBV28 | . | . | CASSFRVEQFF | TGTGCCAGCAGTTTTCGTGTTGAGCAGTTCTTC
TRBJ2-5 | TRBV7-9 | . | TRBD2 | CASSPRLAGVETQYF | TGTGCCAGCAGCCCCCGACTAGCGGGAGTTGAGACCCAGTACTTC
TRBJ2-7 | TRBV5-1 | . | . | CASSILGRGDEQYF | TGCGCCAGCAGCATACTAGGGCGGGGCGACGAGCAGTACTTC
TRBJ2-1 | TRBV18 | . | . | CASSPPIPDNEQFF | TGTGCCAGCTCACCACCAATACCAGACAATGAGCAGTTCTTC
TRBJ2-4 | TRBV5-4 | . | TRBD1 | CASSQGDPTLNIQYF | TGTGCCAGCAGCCAGGGGGACCCAACCCTCAACATTCAGTACTTC
TRBJ1-5 | TRBV5-8 | . | TRBD1 | CASSLATGQGHQPQHF | TGTGCCAGCAGCTTGGCCACCGGACAGGGCCATCAGCCCCAGCATTTT
TRBJ1-1 | TRBV6-2/TRBV6-3 | . | . | CASSYLSGAQAFF | TGTGCCAGCAGCTATCTCTCAGGGGCCCAAGCTTTCTTT
TRBJ2-7 | TRBV28 | . | TRBD2 | CASSFGGTKSYEQYF | TGTGCCAGCAGTTTTGGGGGGACTAAGTCCTACGAGCAGTACTTC
TRBJ2-3 | TRBV28 | once | TRBD1 | CASSLDRGTDTQYF | TGTGCCAGCAGTTTAGACAGGGGCACAGATACGCAGTATTTT
TRBJ2-5 | TRBV5-6 | . | . | CASSTGPQETQYF | TGTGCCAGCAGCACAGGCCCCCAAGAGACCCAGTACTTC
TRBJ2-5 | TRBV5-1 | . | TRBD2 | CASSREASGRMKTQYF | TGCGCCAGCAGCAGGGAGGCGAGCGGGAGAATGAAGACCCAGTACTTC
TRBJ2-3 | TRBV7-9 | . | . | CASSPPGLALSTDTQYF | TGTGCCAGCAGCCCCCCGGGGCTAGCGCTTAGCACAGATACGCAGTATTTT
TRBJ2-2 | TRBV7-6 | . | TRBD1 | CASRRGGYTGELFF | TGTGCCAGCAGAAGAGGGGGCTACACCGGGGAGCTGTTTTTT
TRBJ2-5 | TRBV7-7 | . | TRBD1 | CASSQGQRQETQYF | TGTGCTAGCAGCCAGGGACAGAGACAAGAGACCCAGTACTTC
TRBJ2-3 | TRBV4-3 | . | TRBD2 | CASSLTPSGSPTDTQYF | TGCGCCAGCAGCCTCACCCCTAGCGGGAGTCCCACAGATACGCAGTATTTT
TRBJ2-5 | TRBV4-2 | . | TRBD2 | CASSQGGAGGGSETQYF | TGTGCCAGCAGCCAAGGAGGAGCGGGAGGGGGGTCGGAGACCCAGTACTTC
TRBJ1-1 | TRBV6-5 | . | . | CASSPHDGSAEAFF | TGTGCCAGCAGCCCCCACGACGGGAGCGCTGAAGCTTTCTTT
TRBJ1-1 | TRBV9 | . | . | CASSVGLTMNTEAFF | TGTGCCAGCAGCGTAGGTCTGACAATGAACACTGAAGCTTTCTTT
TRBJ2-7 | TRBV5-1 | . | TRBD1 | CASSLTGTGPYEQYF | TGCGCCAGCAGCCTCACCGGGACAGGGCCCTACGAGCAGTACTTC
TRBJ1-1 | TRBV5-1 | . | . | CASSLGWRGGAGTEAFF | TGCGCCAGCAGCTTGGGTTGGAGGGGCGGTGCCGGCACTGAAGCTTTCTTT
TRBJ2-1 | TRBV24-1 | . | TRBD2 | CATSGGSGTSRNEQFF | TGTGCCACCAGTGGGGGGAGTGGGACTAGCCGCAATGAGCAGTTCTTC
TRBJ1-2 | TRBV5-6 | . | . | CASSLEQADGYTF | TGTGCCAGCAGCTTGGAACAGGCAGATGGCTACACCTTC
TRBJ1-3 | TRBV30 | . | . | CVLSAEGASIYF | TGTGTATTGTCGGCTGAGGGTGCATCCATATATTTT
TRBJ1-2 | TRBV21-1 | once | . | CASLTLVYGYTF | TGTGCCAGTCTTACTCTCGTTTATGGCTACACCTTC
TRBJ1-1 | TRBV7-9 | . | TRBD1 | CASSPWTGSGGNTEAFF | TGTGCCAGCAGCCCGTGGACTGGCTCAGGGGGGAACACTGAAGCTTTCTTT